Listed here are 29 T cell receptor beta chains from one sample, sequenced in a study of blood T cell repertoires in COVID-19. The protocol was immunoSEQ multiplex PCR, while the TCRdb copy is restricted to in-frame clones and leaves out a portion. The sample shows approximately 210,000 clones, 70% to 85% of them seen only once. The sample consisted of PBMCs or T cells enriched from blood (not recorded which). The receptors were sampled from a man between 40 and 49 years old who had recovered from COVID-19.

The gene calls are TRBV11-1 and TRBJ1-5, with a possible D match to TRBD1 (6 bases). Trimming left V 6 bases short and J 4 bases short, with 16 bases between. This CDR3 is 15 amino acids long. Germline CDR1 and CDR2: SGHAT and FQDESV (reference sequence). The CDR3 sequence: CASSEDMGTNQPQHF. In DNA form, the CDR3 reads TGTGCCAGCAGTGAGGACATGGGGACAAATCAGCCCCAGCATTTT.

The chain carries TRBV7-3 and TRBJ2-1, with 13 bases fitting TRBD2. Germline CDR1 SGHTA, CDR2 FQGTGA. The V gene end was trimmed by 5 bases and the J gene end by 6 bases; junction bases not matched to a gene: 7. The CDR3 covers 16 residues. The CDR3: CASSDTGLAGANEQFF. CDR3 DNA sequence: TGTGCCAGCAGCGACACTGGACTAGCGGGGGCCAATGAGCAGTTCTTC. Together with reference TRBV7-3 and TRBJ2-1, the CDR3 gives the full variable domain: GAGVSQTPSNKVTEKGKYVELRCDPISGHTALYWYRQSLGQGPEFLIYFQGTGAADDSGLPNDRFFAVRPEGSVSTLKIQRTERGDSAVYLCASSDTGLAGANEQFFGPGTRLTVL.

The CDR3: CASRRLAGGPVEQFF. Here the CDR3 DNA reads TGTGCCAGCCGACGATTAGCGGGAGGGCCGGTTGAGCAGTTCTTC. The rearrangement uses TRBV6-5 and TRBJ2-1; 11 bases agree with TRBD2. Germline trimming cut 8 bases from V and 9 bases from J; bases unmatched to any gene: 12. Per the germline V gene, CDR1 is MNHEY and CDR2 is SVGAGI. This CDR3 has 15 amino acids.

The V gene is TRBV7-3, the J gene TRBJ2-2; TRBD1 aligns across 8 bases. CDR3 length equals 14 residues. Germline CDR1 is SGHTA and CDR2 is FQGTGA. The trim removed 4 bases at V and 3 bases at J, leaving 1 base unmatched. The CDR3 DNA reads as TGTGCCAGCAGCTCGGACAGGGACACCGGGGAGCTGTTTTTT. Translated, it gives CASSSDRDTGELFF.

The rearrangement uses TRBV4-3 and TRBJ1-2; D not certain. The CDR3 length is 14 residues. Looked up from germline, CDR1 is LGHNA and CDR2 is YSLEER. The germline V and J ends were trimmed by 3 bases and 8 bases, with 16 bases remaining between them. The CDR3 DNA reads as TGCGCCAGCAGCCAGGAAATTGACTCAAGGGGCTACACCTTC. Protein sequence: CASSQEIDSRGYTF.

This sequence joins TRBV6-5 and TRBJ2-7, with 8 bases identical to TRBD1. CDR3 length: 15 amino acids. With 2 bases clipped from V and 3 bases from J, the junction kept 6 bases outside the gene matches. Germline CDR1 is MNHEY and CDR2 is SVGAGI. CDR3 coding DNA: TGTGCCAGCAGTTACGGGGGACAGGCATTCTACGAGCAGTACTTC. It encodes CASSYGGQAFYEQYF.

This chain links TRBV12-3 or TRBV12-4 with TRBJ1-1; maybe TRBD1 (5 bases). This CDR3 has 12 amino acids. Trimming stripped 5 bases from V and 4 bases from J, with 8 bases between. The CDR3 reads CASSTGGTEAFF. The CDR3, as DNA: TGTGCCAGCAGTACCGGGGGCACTGAAGCTTTCTTT.

The chain joins TRBV24-1 to TRBJ2-3; D remains ambiguous. The V gene lost 8 bases and the J gene lost 8 bases, with 19 bases spanning the gap. CDR1 and CDR2 from the germline V gene are KGHDR and SFDVKD. The CDR3 totals 14 residues. CDR3: CATKPHEELGTQYF. The CDR3 nucleotides are TGTGCCACCAAACCCCACGAGGAATTGGGTACGCAGTATTTT.

This clone showed up just once. V is TRBV4-1 and J is TRBJ2-7; 8 bases are shared with TRBD2. Germline trimming cut 3 bases from V and 7 bases from J; bases unmatched to any gene: 8. Germline values: CDR1 MGHRA, CDR2 YSYEKL. The CDR3 spans 14 residues. The CDR3 DNA reads TGCGCCAGCAGCCAGACGGGGGGGCCGGATGAGCAGTACTTC. It is translated as CASSQTGGPDEQYF.

This clone was observed a few times. The chain links TRBV5-1 to TRBJ1-6, with D perhaps TRBD1 (5 bases). The CDR3 runs to 14 residues. The germline gives CDR1 SGHRS, CDR2 YFSETQ. V lost 1 base to trimming and J lost 7 bases, with 9 bases between them. The CDR3 DNA reads as TGCGCCAGCAGCTTGTCGGAGGGGAATTCACCCCTCCACTTT. Amino acids: CASSLSEGNSPLHF.

CDR3 protein: CASSINQGAGTEAFF. The CDR3 nucleotides read TGTGCCAGCTCAATCAATCAGGGGGCGGGCACTGAAGCTTTCTTT. The chain is built from TRBV18 and TRBJ1-1; 8 bases agree with TRBD1. The germline CDR1 and CDR2 sequences are KGHSH and LQKENI. After removal of 5 bases from V and 4 bases from J, the junction contained 9 bases not matched to a gene. The CDR3 extends over 15 amino acids.

The genes are TRBV30 and TRBJ1-6, with D possibly being TRBD1 (5 bases). The CDR3 runs 13 residues. The germline gives CDR1 GTSNPN, CDR2 SVGIG (reference sequence). Trimming removed 6 bases at V and 7 bases at J, with 13 bases between. CDR3 sequence reads: CACTRGWNSPLHF. The CDR3 coding sequence is TGTGCCTGTACTCGGGGGTGGAATTCACCCCTCCACTTT.

V usage is TRBV4-1 and J usage is TRBJ1-1, with D maybe TRBD1 (6 bases). The CDR3 length is 16 residues. Trimming removed 0 bases from V and 0 bases from J, with 11 bases in between. Looked up from germline, CDR1 is MGHRA and CDR2 is YSYEKL. The CDR3 nucleotides are TGCGCCAGCAGCCAAGAAGGGGGAACCTTGAACACTGAAGCTTTCTTT. The encoded protein is CASSQEGGTLNTEAFF.

The chain employs TRBV4-3 and TRBJ1-2; D ambiguous. Per the germline V gene, CDR1 is LGHNA and CDR2 is YSLEER. This CDR3 has 14 amino acids. Trimming removed 0 bases at V and 7 bases at J, with 12 bases between. Here the CDR3 DNA reads TGCGCCAGCAGCCAAGAGGTCCTTACCGGTGGCTACACCTTC. Translation: CASSQEVLTGGYTF.

The CDR3 here is CASSPLTWVERSSYNEQFF. Written as DNA, the CDR3 is TGTGCCAGCAGTCCACTGACCTGGGTCGAGCGGAGCTCCTACAATGAGCAGTTCTTC. The V gene is TRBV28, the J gene TRBJ2-1, with TRBD2 as a possible D gene (5 bases). V was pared by 5 bases and J by 0 bases, with 23 bases between. The CDR3 extends over 19 amino acids. Germline V gives CDR1 MDHEN, CDR2 SYDVKM.

In nucleotides, the CDR3 is TGTGCCAGCAGCCAGGACAGGGTCAATCAGCCCCAGCATTTT. Its translation is CASSQDRVNQPQHF. V and J are TRBV7-2 and TRBJ1-5; 8 bases match TRBD1. The V and J ends lost 5 bases and 3 bases, in that order; junction bases with no gene match: 3. The CDR3 has 14 amino acids. Germline V gives CDR1 SGHTA, CDR2 FQGNSA. The complete variable domain, with remaining parts taken from reference TRBV7-2 and TRBJ1-5, reads GAGVSQSPSNKVTEKGKDVELRCDPISGHTALYWYRQSLGQGLEFLIYFQGNSAPDKSGLPSDRFSAERTGGSVSTLTIQRTQQEDSAVYLCASSQDRVNQPQHFGDGTRLSIL.

V is TRBV2 and J is TRBJ2-5, with no clear D. This CDR3 is 14 amino acids long. Germline-derived CDR1 and CDR2 are SNHLY and FYNNEI. The V and J ends lost 7 bases and 1 base respectively, with 13 bases between them. The chain's CDR3 is CASTRGSSQETQYF. In DNA, the CDR3 is TGTGCCAGCACCAGAGGCAGCTCCCAAGAGACCCAGTACTTC.

The rearrangement uses TRBV7-3 and TRBJ2-7, with TRBD2 as a possible D gene (5 bases). The CDR3 is made up of 12 amino acids. Trimming left V 4 bases short and J 5 bases short, with 9 bases between. From germline, CDR1 is SGHTA and CDR2 FQGTGA. CDR3 sequence (DNA): TGTGCCAGCAGCTCCTTGAGGGACGAGCAGTACTTC. It yields the protein CASSSLRDEQYF. The entire variable domain, with the rest obtained from reference TRBV7-3 and TRBJ2-7, is as follows: GAGVSQTPSNKVTEKGKYVELRCDPISGHTALYWYRQSLGQGPEFLIYFQGTGAADDSGLPNDRFFAVRPEGSVSTLKIQRTERGDSAVYLCASSSLRDEQYFGPGTRLTVT.

This clone occurred many times. The J gene is TRBJ2-5, the V gene TRBV4-1; 11 nucleotides match TRBD1. The junction had 5 bases not matched to a gene; V was cut back by 0 bases and J by 8 bases. The CDR3 is 15 amino acids. Looked up from germline, CDR1 is MGHRA and CDR2 is YSYEKL. The CDR3 nucleotides read TGCGCCAGCAGCCAAGAGAGGGACAGGGGGGTAACCCAGTACTTC. The encoded protein is CASSQERDRGVTQYF.

The J gene is TRBJ1-5, the V gene TRBV5-4; 8 positions agree with TRBD1. The germline V gene encodes CDR1 SGHNT and CDR2 YYREEE (reference sequence). Trimming took 5 bases from V and 11 from J; bases not matched to a gene: 12. The length of the CDR3 is 14 residues. The CDR3 DNA reads as TGTGCCAGCAGTAACCGGGACAGGCGGTCGACCCAGCATTTT. This translates into CASSNRDRRSTQHF.

The chain joins TRBV2 to TRBJ1-3, with a tentative D call TRBD1 (6 bases). CDR1 and CDR2 (germline): SNHLY, FYNNEI. V was pared by 7 bases and J by 2 bases, with 9 bases between. The CDR3 totals 13 residues. The CDR3 nucleotides read TGTGCCAGCAAGGGGGACGCTGGAAACACCATATATTTT. Translating gives CASKGDAGNTIYF.

The rearrangement joins TRBV10-3 to TRBJ1-2; tentative D call: TRBD1 (5 bases). There are 13 residues in the CDR3. Between the trimmed V and J ends, which lost 2 bases and 6 bases, there was a span of 10 bases. CDR1 is ENHRY, CDR2 SYGVKD, per germline. The CDR3 coding sequence is TGTGCCATCAGTGAGGGGGCTACCCATGGCTACACCTTC. Protein: CAISEGATHGYTF.

With regard to this clone: Different DNA sequences within this sample yield the same CDR3. This sequence joins TRBV12-3 or TRBV12-4 and TRBJ1-4, with 7 nucleotides matching TRBD1. V shed 5 bases, J shed 8 bases, and the junction held 5 bases outside the gene matches. This CDR3 spans 13 amino acids. This CDR3 reads CASSRDRAEKLFF. CDR3 bases: TGTGCCAGCAGTCGGGACAGAGCCGAAAAACTGTTTTTT.

This clone was picked up a small number of times. The chain carries TRBV5-4 and TRBJ1-4; tentatively, D is TRBD1 (5 bases). Germline-derived CDR1 and CDR2 are SGHNT and YYREEE (reference sequence). V was trimmed by 2 bases and J by 0 bases, leaving 17 bases between them. This CDR3 is 18 amino acids long. This CDR3 reads CASSFQGGSIATNEKLFF. As DNA, the CDR3 is TGTGCCAGCAGCTTCCAGGGTGGGTCTATAGCAACTAATGAAAAACTGTTTTTT. The full variable domain, rest sourced from reference TRBV5-4 and TRBJ1-4, is ETGVTQSPTHLIKTRGQQVTLRCSSQSGHNTVSWYQQALGQGPQFIFQYYREEENGRGNFPPRFSGLQFPNYSSELNVNALELDDSALYLCASSFQGGSIATNEKLFFGSGTQLSVL.

This chain uses TRBV7-9 with TRBJ2-3; a possible D gene is TRBD2 (5 bases). CDR3 length: 14 residues. The V gene's germline CDR1 is SEHNR and CDR2 FQNEAQ (reference sequence). Trimming shortened V by 2 bases and J by 0 bases, and 6 bases separated the two germline ends. In DNA form, the CDR3 reads TGTGCCAGCAGCTTAAGCGGAAGCACAGATACGCAGTATTTT. Protein: CASSLSGSTDTQYF.

The CDR3 coding sequence is TGTGCCAGCAGTTTACGCCAGGGGGCGAGGTCACCCCTCCACTTT. The encoded protein is CASSLRQGARSPLHF. The rearrangement uses TRBV27 and TRBJ1-6; 8 positions agree with TRBD1. With V trimmed by 2 bases and J by 10 bases, 7 bases remained unmatched. CDR1 is MNHEY and CDR2 is SMNVEV in the germline V gene (reference sequence). The CDR3 length is 15 residues.

The V gene is TRBV24-1, the J gene TRBJ2-1; D gene uncertain. Germline V gene lookup returns CDR1 KGHDR and CDR2 SFDVKD. The CDR3 sequence is 11 residues long. V lost 5 bases and J 5 bases, leaving 3 bases between the germline ends. The DNA of the CDR3 is TGTGCCACCAGTGTCAACAATGAGCAGTTCTTC. Residues: CATSVNNEQFF.

This chain joins TRBV18 and TRBJ2-7, with unresolved D. This CDR3 contains 13 residues. Deletions cut 3 bases from V and 6 bases from J, with 12 bases between. Germline CDR1 reads KGHSH; CDR2 reads LQKENI. The DNA of the CDR3 is TGTGCCAGCTCACCGCCCGCGGTATCCGAGCAGTACTTC. This gives the protein CASSPPAVSEQYF.

This chain uses TRBV9 with TRBJ1-6; possibly TRBD1 for D (6 bases). Germline loops: CDR1 SGDLS, CDR2 YYNGEE. The germline V and J ends were trimmed by 4 bases and 8 bases, with 13 bases remaining between them. CDR3 size: 14 residues. The CDR3 DNA reads as TGTGCCAGCAGCCAAGGGGGAACGTATTCACCCCTCCACTTT. It is translated as CASSQGGTYSPLHF.